Listed below are T cell receptor beta chains from one sample, sequenced in a study of cytomegalovirus exposure and HLA in healthy donors. The method was immunoSEQ multiplex PCR; TCRdb's version includes in-frame clones alone and lacks a portion of them. The table lists about 89,000 clones, about two thirds of them singletons. Sequencing input: PBMCs. These TCRs come from a human donor in good health. The CDR3 runs from the conserved cysteine through the conserved F or W. A D gene is named only where the DNA matches it firmly. Size is omitted from some rows. Given values are once, few, many or a class for expanded clones.

CDR3aa	CDR3nt	j_gene	d_gene	v_gene	abundance
CASSSQGGEKLFF	TGTGCCAGCAGCTCCCAGGGTGGAGAAAAACTGTTTTTT	TRBJ1-4	NA	TRBV7-2	NA
CASSQTTGLIYEQYF	TGCGCCAGCTCACAAACGACAGGGCTAATTTACGAGCAGTACTTC	TRBJ2-7	TRBD1	TRBV18	NA
CAWGLGRGGYTF	TGTGCCTGGGGGTTAGGGAGGGGTGGCTACACCTTC	TRBJ1-2	NA	TRBV30	NA
CASSLQGLEAQYF	TGTGCCAGCAGCTTACAGGGGTTGGAGGCCCAGTACTTC	TRBJ2-5	NA	TRBV7-2	NA
CAISPGQGTTNEKLFF	TGTGCCATCAGCCCCGGACAGGGAACAACTAATGAAAAACTGTTTTTT	TRBJ1-4	TRBD1	TRBV10-3	NA
CASSMGQNYGYTF	TGTGCCAGTAGTATGGGACAGAACTATGGCTACACCTTC	TRBJ1-2	TRBD1	TRBV19	NA
CAISRNREPPYEQYF	TGTGCCATCAGTCGGAATCGGGAACCCCCCTACGAGCAGTACTTC	TRBJ2-7	NA	TRBV10-3	NA
CSARGGDTQYF	TGCAGTGCTAGGGGAGGGGATACGCAGTATTTT	TRBJ2-3	TRBD2	TRBV20-1	NA
CASSLDRTVEETQYF	TGTGCCAGCAGCTTAGATCGAACAGTCGAGGAGACCCAGTACTTC	TRBJ2-5	NA	TRBV11-3	NA
CASSNTGTGMNQPQHF	TGTGCCAGCAGCAACACCGGGACAGGGATGAATCAGCCCCAGCATTTT	TRBJ1-5	TRBD1	TRBV7-9	NA
CASSQRTAMNTEAFF	TGCGCCAGCAGCCAGAGGACAGCGATGAACACTGAAGCTTTCTTT	TRBJ1-1	NA	TRBV4-1	NA
CASSSFQGVYNSPLHF	TGTGCCAGCAGTTCTTTCCAGGGGGTTTATAATTCACCCCTCCACTTT	TRBJ1-6	TRBD1	TRBV27	NA
CASSPRQNYGYTF	TGTGCCAGCTCACCGCGACAGAACTATGGCTACACCTTC	TRBJ1-2	NA	TRBV18	NA
CASSFPGGKETQYF	TGTGCCAGCAGTTTCCCGGGGGGGAAAGAGACCCAGTACTTC	TRBJ2-5	TRBD2	TRBV6-6	NA
CASNSLSQAIGELFF	TGTGCCAGCAACTCATTATCTCAAGCAATCGGGGAGCTGTTTTTT	TRBJ2-2	NA	TRBV2	NA
CASRPTGRNEQFF	TGCGCCAGCAGACCCACAGGGCGTAATGAGCAGTTCTTC	TRBJ2-1	NA	TRBV4-3	few
CASSLTTGDYGYTF	TGTGCCAGCAGTCTCACGACAGGGGACTATGGCTACACCTTC	TRBJ1-2	TRBD1	TRBV2	few
CASSLVRGQRADTQYF	TGTGCCAGCAGCTTAGTCCGCGGGCAGAGGGCAGATACGCAGTATTTT	TRBJ2-3	NA	TRBV7-2	NA
CATSRSIPSGANVLTF	TGTGCCACCAGCCGGAGTATTCCCTCTGGGGCCAACGTCCTGACTTTC	TRBJ2-6	NA	TRBV15	once
CASSQAGTGTHGIYF	TGTGCCAGCAGCCAAGCCGGGACAGGGACCCACGGCATATATTTT	TRBJ1-3	TRBD1	TRBV14	NA
CASSLTGGTAYGYTF	TGTGCCAGCAGCTTAACCGGGGGTACCGCCTATGGCTACACCTTC	TRBJ1-2	NA	TRBV7-9	NA
CASSPYNRDRTQPQHF	TGTGCCAGTAGCCCCTATAACCGGGACAGGACTCAGCCCCAGCATTTT	TRBJ1-5	TRBD1	TRBV19	NA
CASSLGQGIPYEQYF	TGTGCCAGCAGCTTAGGACAGGGGATTCCCTACGAGCAGTACTTC	TRBJ2-7	TRBD1	TRBV5-6	NA
CASSLGGPYEQYF	TGTGCCAGCAGCTTAGGGGGGCCTTACGAGCAGTACTTC	TRBJ2-7	NA	TRBV11-2	NA
CASSMGQGNVNTEAFF	TGTGCCAGTAGTATGGGACAGGGGAACGTGAACACTGAAGCTTTCTTT	TRBJ1-1	TRBD1	TRBV19	few
CAISSPDLTGDYGYTF	TGTGCCATCAGCTCCCCCGATTTGACAGGGGACTATGGCTACACCTTC	TRBJ1-2	TRBD1	TRBV10-3	NA
CASSASGTSYEKLFF	TGTGCCAGCAGCGCGTCCGGGACAAGTTATGAAAAACTGTTTTTT	TRBJ1-4	NA	TRBV5-6	NA
CASSQDDRGGSEQYF	TGTGCCAGCAGCCAAGATGACAGGGGGGGCTCCGAGCAGTACTTC	TRBJ2-7	TRBD1	TRBV4-2	few
CASSVQGRGTEKLFF	TGTGCCAGCAGCGTTCAGGGTAGAGGTACTGAAAAACTGTTTTTT	TRBJ1-4	NA	TRBV5-4	few
CASSLSGVSNQPQHF	TGTGCCAGCAGCTTATCAGGGGTTAGCAATCAGCCCCAGCATTTT	TRBJ1-5	NA	TRBV7-2	NA
CASSPTGWAYEQYF	TGTGCCAGCAGCCCGACAGGCTGGGCCTACGAGCAGTACTTC	TRBJ2-7	NA	TRBV7-8	NA
CASSLARAGANVLTF	TGTGCCAGCAGCTTGGCCAGGGCTGGGGCCAACGTCCTGACTTTC	TRBJ2-6	NA	TRBV5-5	NA
CSVSGGEETQYF	TGCAGCGTTTCGGGGGGGGAAGAGACCCAGTACTTC	TRBJ2-5	TRBD2	TRBV29-1	NA
CASSVVISAGAHEQYF	TGTGCCAGCAGCGTAGTCATTTCTGCAGGGGCCCACGAGCAGTACTTC	TRBJ2-7	NA	TRBV9	NA
CASSSLGTGGETQYF	TGTGCCAGCAGCTCTCTTGGGACAGGGGGAGAGACCCAGTACTTC	TRBJ2-5	TRBD1	TRBV7-7	NA
CASGGLQGAVKLFF	TGTGCCAGCGGTGGCCTACAGGGGGCAGTAAAACTGTTTTTT	TRBJ1-4	TRBD1	TRBV6-1	NA
CASSFGQGGEKLFF	TGTGCCAGCAGCTTCGGACAGGGCGGTGAAAAACTGTTTTTT	TRBJ1-4	TRBD1	TRBV11-2	NA
CASSPGPSTDTQYF	TGTGCCAGCTCACCAGGCCCCAGCACAGATACGCAGTATTTT	TRBJ2-3	NA	TRBV18	NA
CASRTRQGRGTEAFF	TGTGCCAGCAGGACTCGACAGGGGCGAGGAACTGAAGCTTTCTTT	TRBJ1-1	TRBD1	TRBV2	NA
CASSLLAGGPETQYF	TGTGCTAGCAGCTTACTAGCGGGGGGCCCAGAGACCCAGTACTTC	TRBJ2-5	TRBD2	TRBV7-7	few
CASSRTGASNQPQHF	TGTGCCAGCAGCCGGACAGGGGCCAGCAATCAGCCCCAGCATTTT	TRBJ1-5	TRBD1	TRBV2	NA
CASSLAKGMNTEAFF	TGTGCCAGCAGCTTGGCCAAGGGGATGAACACTGAAGCTTTCTTT	TRBJ1-1	NA	TRBV5-4	few